This T cell receptor (beta chain) was recorded in a study of OX40 agonist ivuxolimab in advanced cancers. TCRdb's table, derived via immunoSEQ multiplex PCR, lists solely in-frame clones and lacks some. The sample comprises approximately 15,000 clones, roughly nine tenths of which are singletons, and just over 65% rests with the top ten. As regards this clone: Its cognate antigen is unknown.

Regarding the study as a whole: Clonal expansion from baseline to week 6 occurred in both CD4+ and CD8+ T cells.

Trimming pared 0 bases from V and 2 bases from J, leaving 9 bases between. Germline-derived CDR1 and CDR2 are SGHRS and YFSETQ. The CDR3 is 15 residues long. The specimen comprised CD4+ or CD8+ T cells sorted from blood, sampled in a trial of the OX40 agonist ivuxolimab. V is TRBV5-1 and J is TRBJ1-5; a possible D gene is TRBD1 (6 bases). The receptor comes from an adult with an advanced solid tumor such as melanoma, head and neck, liver or kidney cancer. The CDR3 DNA reads as TGCGCCAGCAGCTTGGCGGGGGCGGGCAATCAGCCCCAGCATTTT. Its translation: CASSLAGAGNQPQHF.